This T cell receptor (beta chain) was captured by sequencing in a study of blood T cell repertoires in COVID-19. Study-wide context: T cells, B-cell-depleted T cells, or PBMCs supplied cDNA or gDNA.

This clone was seen only once. The assay was immunoSEQ multiplex PCR, and TCRdb's table has in-frame clones only and misses some. The sample gives a few hundred thousand clones, around 86% of which show up once; 5% to 5.5% is in the top ten. The sequencing sample was made of PBMCs or T cells enriched from blood (not recorded which). The TCR sequence derives from a woman aged 50 to 65 who had recovered from COVID-19.

CDR3 sequence: CASSFQGGYEQYF. The CDR3 DNA reads as TGTGCCAGCAGCTTCCAGGGGGGATACGAGCAGTACTTC. The rearrangement joins TRBV5-4 to TRBJ2-7, with D possibly TRBD1 on 7 matching bases. This CDR3 region has 13 residues. CDR1 and CDR2 from the germline V gene are SGHNT and YYREEE (reference sequence). V shed 2 bases and J shed 4 bases, with 10 bases lying between them.